These T cell receptor beta chains were read from a single sample in a study of T-cell memory formation after mild COVID-19. TCRdb itself ran the 5' RACE reads through MiXCR, one entry per CDR3 protein. Of roughly 480,000 distinct CDR3 sequences in the sample, 25% were seen once. Sequencing input: PBMCs or a T cell subset sorted from them (not recorded which). These TCRs come from an adult woman who had mild COVID-19 (a few samples of this study predate the infection). Cell type and time point are not known. Each CDR3 is given without its conserved first and last residue. The D gene is left open where the match is weak.

D gene | J gene | V gene | CDR3 protein
TRBD1 | TRBJ1-5 | TRBV6-5 | ASSSLPSDRAAGPQH
NA | TRBJ2-2 | TRBV3-1 | ASSPLFSINTGELF
NA | TRBJ2-5 | TRBV24-1 | ATSDVGYQGETQY
NA | TRBJ1-5 | TRBV5-5 | ASSSLPGDSNQPQH
NA | TRBJ2-1 | TRBV20-1 | SARKGVGDNEQF
NA | TRBJ1-1 | TRBV12-3/TRBV12-4 | ASSLGAGGEAF
TRBD1 | TRBJ1-1 | TRBV7-9 | ASNRGMNTEAF
NA | TRBJ2-1 | TRBV5-1 | ASSYIVNDNEQF
NA | TRBJ2-5 | TRBV11-2 | ASSYRKETQY
NA | TRBJ2-3 | TRBV24-1 | ATSDQGSGNTDTQY
NA | TRBJ2-1 | TRBV7-8 | ASSSGLKFYNEQF
TRBD1 | TRBJ1-4 | TRBV15 | ATSGTGGFANEKLF
NA | TRBJ2-1 | TRBV7-8 | ASSLASPGQGIFNEQF